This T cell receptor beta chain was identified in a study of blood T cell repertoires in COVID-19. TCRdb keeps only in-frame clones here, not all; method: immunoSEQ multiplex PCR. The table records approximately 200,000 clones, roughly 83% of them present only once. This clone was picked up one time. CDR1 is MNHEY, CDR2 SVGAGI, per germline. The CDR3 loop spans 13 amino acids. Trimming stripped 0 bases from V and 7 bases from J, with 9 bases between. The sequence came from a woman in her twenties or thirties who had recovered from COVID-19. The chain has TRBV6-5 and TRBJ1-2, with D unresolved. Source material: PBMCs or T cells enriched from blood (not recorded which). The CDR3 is CASSYSTVFGYTF. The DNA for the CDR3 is TGTGCCAGCAGTTACTCTACGGTATTTGGCTACACCTTC.